This TCR beta chain was documented in a study of beta chain features in type 1 diabetes. This clone occurred a few times. Its antigen is unidentified. General study results and limits: Shortening that was moderate but significant affected the TCRB CDR3s of Type 1 diabetes patients in all four CD4+ subsets.

Every isolated RNA sample was fully reverse transcribed, so sequencing captured expressed TCRB transcripts. Assay: immunoSEQ multiplex PCR; the TCRdb copy retains only in-frame clones and omits some. The data hold about 340,000 clones, with about 13% observed a single time. CDR1 is PRHDT, CDR2 FYEKMQ, per germline (reference sequence). The CDR3 runs 16 residues. V lost 5 bases, J lost 2 bases, and 8 bases stayed unmatched. The sequencing input was naive CD4+ T cells from blood. The origin of this receptor is a woman aged 18-29 years with type 1 diabetes. The chain employs TRBV13 and TRBJ2-3; 9 nucleotides line up with TRBD2. The CDR3 DNA follows: TGTGCCAGCAGCCTTTGGGCGGGAGGGAACACAGATACGCAGTATTTT. Amino acid sequence: CASSLWAGGNTDTQYF.